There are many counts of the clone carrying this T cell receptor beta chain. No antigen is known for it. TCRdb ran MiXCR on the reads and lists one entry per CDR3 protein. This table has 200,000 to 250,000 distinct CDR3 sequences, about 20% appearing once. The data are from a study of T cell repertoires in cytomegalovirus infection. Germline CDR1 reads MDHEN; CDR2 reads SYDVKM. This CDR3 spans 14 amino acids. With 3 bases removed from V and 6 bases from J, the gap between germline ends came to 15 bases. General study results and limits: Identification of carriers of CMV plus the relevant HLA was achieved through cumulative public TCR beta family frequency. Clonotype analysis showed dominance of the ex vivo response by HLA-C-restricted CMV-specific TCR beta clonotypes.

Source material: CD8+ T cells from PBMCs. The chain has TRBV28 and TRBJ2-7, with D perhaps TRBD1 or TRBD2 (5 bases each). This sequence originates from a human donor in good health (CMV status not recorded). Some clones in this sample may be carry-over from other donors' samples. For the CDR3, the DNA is TGTGCCAGCAGTTTGGCAGGGAGCTGGGGCGAGCAGTACTTC. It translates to CASSLAGSWGEQYF.